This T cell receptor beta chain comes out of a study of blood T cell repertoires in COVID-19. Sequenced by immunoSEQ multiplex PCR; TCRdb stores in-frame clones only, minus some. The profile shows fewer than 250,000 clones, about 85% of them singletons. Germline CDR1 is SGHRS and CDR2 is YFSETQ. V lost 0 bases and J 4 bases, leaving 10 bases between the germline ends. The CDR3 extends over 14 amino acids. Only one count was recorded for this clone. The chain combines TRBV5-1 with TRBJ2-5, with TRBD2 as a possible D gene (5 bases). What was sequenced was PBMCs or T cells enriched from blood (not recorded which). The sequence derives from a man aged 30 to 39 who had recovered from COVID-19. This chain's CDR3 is CASSLVSGRETQYF. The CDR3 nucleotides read TGCGCCAGCAGCTTGGTCTCGGGGAGAGAGACCCAGTACTTC. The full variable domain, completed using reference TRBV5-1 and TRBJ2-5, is KAGVTQTPRYLIKTRGQQVTLSCSPISGHRSVSWYQQTPGQGLQFLFEYFSETQRNKGNFPGRFSGRQFSNSRSEMNVSTLELGDSALYLCASSLVSGRETQYFGPGTRLLVL.